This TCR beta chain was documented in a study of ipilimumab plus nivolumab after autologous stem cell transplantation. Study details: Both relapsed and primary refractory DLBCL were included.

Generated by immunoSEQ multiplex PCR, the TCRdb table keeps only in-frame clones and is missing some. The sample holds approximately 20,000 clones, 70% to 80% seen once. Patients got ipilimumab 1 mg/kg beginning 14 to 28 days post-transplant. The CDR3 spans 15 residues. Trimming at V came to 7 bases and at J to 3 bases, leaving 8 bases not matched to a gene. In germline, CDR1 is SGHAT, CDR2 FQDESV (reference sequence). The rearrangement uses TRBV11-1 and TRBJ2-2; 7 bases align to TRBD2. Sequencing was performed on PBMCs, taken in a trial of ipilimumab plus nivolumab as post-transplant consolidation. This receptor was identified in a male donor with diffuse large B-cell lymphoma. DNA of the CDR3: TGTGCCAGCACCTCGGCGGGAGCGTACACCGGGGAGCTGTTTTTT. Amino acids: CASTSAGAYTGELFF.